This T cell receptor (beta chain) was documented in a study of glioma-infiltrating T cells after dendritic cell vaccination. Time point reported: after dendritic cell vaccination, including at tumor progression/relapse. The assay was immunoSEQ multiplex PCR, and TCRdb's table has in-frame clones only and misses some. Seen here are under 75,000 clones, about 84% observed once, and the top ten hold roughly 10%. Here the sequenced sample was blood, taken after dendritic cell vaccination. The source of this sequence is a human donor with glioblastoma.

The CDR3 region is CASSLSASRAQPQHF. As DNA, the CDR3 is TGTGCCAGCAGTTTATCGGCCTCCAGGGCCCAGCCCCAGCATTTT. This chain connects TRBV28 to TRBJ1-5, with D maybe TRBD1 (5 bases). Looked up from germline, CDR1 is MDHEN and CDR2 is SYDVKM. With 1 base removed from V and 7 bases from J, the gap between germline ends came to 14 bases. The CDR3 sequence is 15 residues long.